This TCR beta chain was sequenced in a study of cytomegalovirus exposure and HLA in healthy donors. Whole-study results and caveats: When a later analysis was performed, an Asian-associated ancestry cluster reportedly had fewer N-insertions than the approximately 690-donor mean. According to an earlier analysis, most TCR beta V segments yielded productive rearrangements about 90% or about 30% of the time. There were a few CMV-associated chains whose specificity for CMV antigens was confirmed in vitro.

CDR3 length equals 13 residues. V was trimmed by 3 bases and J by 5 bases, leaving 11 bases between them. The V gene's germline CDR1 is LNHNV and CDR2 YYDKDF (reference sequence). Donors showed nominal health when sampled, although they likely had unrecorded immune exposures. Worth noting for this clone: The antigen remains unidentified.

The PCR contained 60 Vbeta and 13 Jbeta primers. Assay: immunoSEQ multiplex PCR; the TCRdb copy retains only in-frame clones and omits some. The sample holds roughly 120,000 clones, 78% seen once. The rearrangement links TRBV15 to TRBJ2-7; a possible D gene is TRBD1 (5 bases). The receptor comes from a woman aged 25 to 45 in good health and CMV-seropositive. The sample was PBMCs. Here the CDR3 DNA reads TGTGCCACCAGCAGCAGGGATGAAGACGAGCAGTACTTC. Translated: CATSSRDEDEQYF.